The 2 T cell receptor beta chains below were found in one sample sequenced in a study of cytomegalovirus exposure and HLA in healthy donors. PCR was performed using 60 Vbeta and 13 Jbeta primers. Produced via immunoSEQ multiplex PCR; TCRdb's table is partial and in-frame only. The sample lists about 160,000 clones; around 84% were seen once. Sequenced input: PBMCs. These TCRs come from a man aged 50-60 years in good health and CMV-seropositive.

The V call is TRBV19, the J call TRBJ2-3, with TRBD2 matching 9 bases. This CDR3 has 15 residues. Germline CDR1 and CDR2: LNHDA and SQIVND (reference sequence). With 3 bases clipped from V and 2 bases from J, the junction kept 3 bases outside the gene matches. CDR3 sequence (DNA): TGTGCCAGTAGTATGCTAGCGGGAATCACAGATACGCAGTATTTT. This codes for CASSMLAGITDTQYF.

The sample holds a few counts of this clone. The chain joins TRBV19 to TRBJ1-1; D may be TRBD1 (5 bases). The CDR3 has 14 residues. Trimming removed 3 bases from V and 3 bases from J, with 11 bases in between. CDR1 and CDR2 (germline): LNHDA, SQIVND (reference sequence). CDR3: CASSMQGGDTEAFF. CDR3 in DNA: TGTGCCAGTAGTATGCAGGGCGGGGACACTGAAGCTTTCTTT.